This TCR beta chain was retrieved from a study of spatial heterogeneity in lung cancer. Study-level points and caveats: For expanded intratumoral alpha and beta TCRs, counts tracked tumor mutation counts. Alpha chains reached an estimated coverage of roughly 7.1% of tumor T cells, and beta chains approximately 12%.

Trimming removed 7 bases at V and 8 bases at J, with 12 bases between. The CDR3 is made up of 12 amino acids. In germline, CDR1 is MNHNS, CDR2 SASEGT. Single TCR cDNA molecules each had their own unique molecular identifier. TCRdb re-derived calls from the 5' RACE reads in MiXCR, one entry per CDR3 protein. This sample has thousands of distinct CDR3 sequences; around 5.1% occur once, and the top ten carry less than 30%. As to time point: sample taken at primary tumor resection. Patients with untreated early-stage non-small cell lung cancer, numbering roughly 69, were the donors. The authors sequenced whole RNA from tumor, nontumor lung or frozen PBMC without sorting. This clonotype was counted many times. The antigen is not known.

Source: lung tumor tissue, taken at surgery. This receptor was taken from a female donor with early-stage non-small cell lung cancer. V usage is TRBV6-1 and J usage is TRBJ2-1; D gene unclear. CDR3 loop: CASTLALYEQFF. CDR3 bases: TGTGCCAGCACCCTTGCGTTATATGAGCAGTTCTTC.